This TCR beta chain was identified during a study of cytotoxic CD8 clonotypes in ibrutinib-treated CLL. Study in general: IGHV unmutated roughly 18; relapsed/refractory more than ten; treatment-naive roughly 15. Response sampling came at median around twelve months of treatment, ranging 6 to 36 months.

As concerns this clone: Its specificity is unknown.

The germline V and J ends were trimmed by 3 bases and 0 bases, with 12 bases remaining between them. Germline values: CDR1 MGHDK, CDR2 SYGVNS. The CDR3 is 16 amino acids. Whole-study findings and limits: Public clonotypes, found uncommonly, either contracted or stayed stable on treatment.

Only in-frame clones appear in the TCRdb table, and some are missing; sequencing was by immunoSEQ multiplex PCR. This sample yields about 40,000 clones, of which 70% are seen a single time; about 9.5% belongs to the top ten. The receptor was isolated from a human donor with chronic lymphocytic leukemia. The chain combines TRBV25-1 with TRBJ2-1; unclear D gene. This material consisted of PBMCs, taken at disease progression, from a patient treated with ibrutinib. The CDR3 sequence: CASSDDTASSYNEQFF. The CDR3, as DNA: TGTGCCAGCAGTGATGACACAGCAAGCTCCTACAATGAGCAGTTCTTC.